Listed here is a single TCR beta chain. This clonotype appeared a few times. The clone's antigen remains unknown. No much larger clonotype is one base removed from it; base qualities were not supplied. Hyperthyroidism patients were newly diagnosed, had a disease duration of under 2 months, and were aged 18 to 65 years. The study excluded patients with uncontrolled infections, other autoimmune diseases, pregnancy or lactation. Diagnoses were established on the basis of clinical symptoms, serum thyroxine and TRAb, thyroid ultrasound, and orbital computed tomography. Blood from progressor patients was drawn when they were first diagnosed with hyperthyroidism, before any ophthalmopathy symptoms appeared. Ficoll-Paque density gradient centrifugation was used to isolate PBMCs from approximately 11 ml of fresh peripheral blood. Progressor patients were defined as those initially diagnosed with Graves' hyperthyroidism in whom ophthalmopathy developed during follow-up. Total RNA was extracted with Trizol reagent, and quality was checked on an Agilent 2100 Bioanalyzer.

Based on the germline V gene, the CDR1 and CDR2 sequences are SNHLY and FYNNEI. V and J are truncated by 6 bases and 4 bases respectively, leaving an intervening sequence of 18 bases. From the cysteine up to the phenylalanine, the CDR3 has a length of 15 residues. Only CDR3 DNA remains: 45 bases, in frame from the first base. The TCR beta CDR3 regions were amplified from the RNA transcripts. A first-round RT-PCR of the TCR CDR3 used the HTBI primer set with the Qiagen OneStep RT-PCR kit. A second multiplex PCR round built the libraries, followed by size selection and purification. Paired-end sequencing of the libraries was performed with 100 bp reads on an Illumina HiSeq2000. Per the original workflow: SOAPnuke was used to process the raw data, with reads discarded if the reads contained adapters or uncalled bases, had a mean Phred below 15, or lacked an exact constant-primer or identifier match. COPE v1.2.5 was used to merge high-quality paired reads, and clonotypes were defined as unique nucleotide sequences. Clonotypes were aligned to IMGT TRBV, TRBD and TRBJ reference segments using MiTCR v1.1. Only V-J combinations with frequency above 0.0001, covering about 99% of repertoires, were analysed. A TCS score was defined as the ratio of F50 (clonal expansion) to E x V (chaos), with BLOSUM62-based TCRdist applied between CDR3 peptides within each V-J. Welch's t-statistics and random forest reduced fewer than 600 V-J features to 10 to 15, which were used in a naive Bayes classifier (R e1071). Using fastp trimming at Q25 and MiXCR clonotype assembly, TCRdb reanalyzed the public sequencing data and kept in-frame beta chains. Every entry covers one CDR3 protein and lists the most common genes and DNA from its rows. The V and J calls were not made by the authors but by TCRdb's processing. The table for this sample lists more than 550,000 distinct CDR3 sequences; over 15% of them were counted only once. The top ten constitute over 15% of the sample.

The source of the sample is a study of T cells in Graves' hyperthyroidism and ophthalmopathy (dated by TCRdb to the late 2010s). Context from the whole study: Peripheral blood was collected at initial diagnosis, before any treatment. To identify distinguishing TCR V-J signatures, a discovery cohort of around 100 patients was used, comprising some 43 with Graves' ophthalmopathy and 55 to 65 with stable Graves' hyperthyroidism. Prospective prediction of ophthalmopathy was tested in an independent validation cohort consisting of 18 hyperthyroidism patients and 15 to 17 patients who later progressed to ophthalmopathy. For training and testing, the roughly 100 patients in the discovery cohort were randomly divided in a 7:3 ratio. In addition, the study compared T-cell repertoires in thyroid tissue and in blood from over 5 Graves' hyperthyroidism patients. After sampling, hyperthyroidism patients received methimazole starting at 30 mg daily, and ophthalmopathy patients received high-dose intravenous methylprednisolone. According to the paper, TCR Vbeta CDR3 sequencing was carried out on over 130 peripheral blood samples, which came from around 43 ophthalmopathy, 75 or so hyperthyroidism and roughly 17 progressor patients.

The investigation overall reported the following: In validation, the model predicted progression to ophthalmopathy with approximately 69% sensitivity and approximately 78% specificity, a median of around six months before onset. Most expanded thyroid clonotypes (frequency above 0.001) were also detected in blood, a finding suggesting that blood repertoires may reflect thyroid immune responses. In cross-validation, a model built on a 13 V-J signature told ophthalmopathy apart from stable hyperthyroidism with 87.88% sensitivity and about 81% specificity, and in testing the same model reached 80%/75%. No statistical method was used to set the sample size in advance, and investigators knew the group allocation.

The receptor chain draws on TRBV2 and TRBJ2-5, with the D gene not clear enough to name. The source of this sequence is a woman aged 45-65 years with Graves' hyperthyroidism that later progressed to Graves' ophthalmopathy. Source material: blood. DNA sequence: TGTGCCAGCAGGCCAGGCGGTAGGCCGAGAGAGACCCAGTACTTC. This sequence encodes CASRPGGRPRETQYF. The CDR3 plus the reference TRBV2 and TRBJ2-5 genes for the other parts give the full variable domain: EPEVTQTPSHQVTQMGQEVILRCVPISNHLYFYWYRQILGQKVEFLVSFYNNEISEKSEIFDDQFSVERPDGSNFTLKIRSTKLEDSAMYFCASRPGGRPRETQYFGPGTRLLVL.